This T cell receptor (beta chain) was identified in a study of early T cells in non-severe SARS-CoV-2 infection. Unique molecular identifiers tagged individual cDNA molecules. TCRdb called the 5' RACE reads again in MiXCR, with one record for every CDR3 protein. The sample carries 32,000 or so distinct CDR3 sequences, less than 7.5% recorded once. This clonotype has ten or more counts. The V gene end was trimmed by 7 bases and the J gene end by 7 bases; junction bases not matched to a gene: 12. There are 16 residues in the CDR3. This clonotype was sampled from an adult who was a healthcare worker with PCR-confirmed SARS-CoV-2 infection or an uninfected control (not recorded which). Sequencing was performed on whole blood. This chain links TRBV12-3 or TRBV12-4 with TRBJ2-1, with 11 bases fitting TRBD1. The CDR3 sequence is CASTKEGDRGWNEQFF. The DNA of the CDR3 is TGTGCCAGCACCAAAGAAGGGGACAGGGGGTGGAATGAGCAGTTCTTC.